These 23 T cell receptor beta chains were sequenced from one sample in a study of shared clonotypes between healthy human individuals. Assay used: immunoSEQ multiplex PCR; TCRdb lists only in-frame clones, some missing. The sample yields roughly 2,500,000 clones, 80% to 95% seen once. Sequenced: naive CD4+ T cells from PBMCs. Subset described: CD45RA+ positively selected. These receptors were obtained from a man between 18 and 29 years old in good health. Some clones in this sample may be carry-over from other donors' samples.

This chain links TRBV28 with TRBJ1-3; D ambiguous. CDR3 size: 14 residues. CDR1 MDHEN and CDR2 SYDVKM come from the germline V gene. Trimming cost V 6 bases and J 3 bases, with 12 bases left between them. The CDR3 loop reads CASRITGGGNTIYF. DNA of the CDR3: TGTGCCAGCAGAATAACCGGAGGTGGAAACACCATATATTTT.

The V and J genes are TRBV7-9 and TRBJ2-1; D is possibly TRBD1 or TRBD2 (5 bases each). Trimming took 0 bases from V and 10 from J, leaving 16 bases between them. This CDR3 is built from 15 residues. Germline lookup yields CDR1 SEHNR and CDR2 FQNEAQ (reference sequence). The CDR3 nucleotides are TGTGCCAGCAGCTTAGCGCCGAGGGACCCCTGGGAGCAGTTCTTC. This gives the protein CASSLAPRDPWEQFF. Together with reference TRBV7-9 and TRBJ2-1, the CDR3 gives the full variable domain: DTGVSQNPRHKITKRGQNVTFRCDPISEHNRLYWYRQTLGQGPEFLTYFQNEAQLEKSRLLSDRFSAERPKGSFSTLEIQRTEQGDSAMYLCASSLAPRDPWEQFFGPGTRLTVL.

This clone turned up a few times. V is TRBV6-5 and J is TRBJ1-5; no reliable D call. V lost 2 bases, J lost 9 bases, and 14 bases lay in between. This CDR3 contains 14 residues. CDR1 is MNHEY and CDR2 is SVGAGI in the germline V gene. The CDR3 protein is CASSYDRLGSPQHF. The CDR3 DNA reads TGTGCCAGCAGTTACGACCGCCTTGGATCGCCCCAGCATTTT.

The genes are TRBV10-3 and TRBJ2-5; no clear D gene. From germline, CDR1 is ENHRY and CDR2 SYGVKD. This CDR3 region has 11 residues. V was shortened by 4 bases and J by 5 bases, with 5 bases between the two germline ends. The CDR3 reads CAISGDETQYF. The CDR3 DNA reads as TGTGCCATCAGTGGAGACGAGACCCAGTACTTC.

In its sample, this clone was seen a few times. The rearrangement joins TRBV5-1 to TRBJ2-1, with 12 bases identical to TRBD2. After removal of 3 bases from V and 5 bases from J, the junction contained 3 bases not matched to a gene. Germline CDR1 and CDR2: SGHRS and YFSETQ. This CDR3 is built from 15 residues. This CDR3 is CASSSGLAGNNEQFF. CDR3 nucleotide sequence: TGCGCCAGCAGCTCGGGACTAGCGGGCAACAATGAGCAGTTCTTC.

Worth noting for this clone: This sample also contains other DNA sequences that code for the same CDR3. The gene calls are TRBV7-3 and TRBJ2-1; 9 bases line up with TRBD2. V trimming: 5 bases; J trimming: 0 bases; junction bases outside the gene matches: 2. The germline V gene has CDR1 SGHTA and CDR2 FQGTGA. The CDR3 is 15 amino acids. In DNA, the CDR3 is TGTGCCAGCAGCCTAGCGGGACTCTCCTACAATGAGCAGTTCTTC. The encoded protein is CASSLAGLSYNEQFF.

CDR3 amino acids: CASSKEEPYSGANVLTF. The CDR3, as DNA: TGTGCCAGCTCAAAGGAGGAGCCCTACTCTGGGGCCAACGTCCTGACTTTC. The chain combines TRBV18 with TRBJ2-6; D may be TRBD2 (5 bases). Trimming left V 5 bases short and J 0 bases short, with 14 bases between. The CDR3 is made up of 17 amino acids. Germline loops: CDR1 KGHSH, CDR2 LQKENI.

The V call is TRBV6-1, the J call TRBJ2-7; unclear D gene. Germline V gives CDR1 MNHNS, CDR2 SASEGT. The CDR3 consists of 15 residues. V was pared by 1 base and J by 2 bases, with 12 bases between. CDR3 loop: CASSEGGPRTYEQYF. As DNA, the CDR3 is TGTGCCAGCAGTGAAGGTGGGCCCCGTACCTACGAGCAGTACTTC.

The chain has TRBV27 and TRBJ2-7; D call uncertain. The germline V gene encodes CDR1 MNHEY and CDR2 SMNVEV (reference sequence). The CDR3 covers 11 residues. V lost 7 bases, J lost 4 bases, and 8 bases lay in between. The CDR3 nucleotides are TGTGCCAGCATGGAGAGGTACGAGCAGTACTTC. Its protein product is CASMERYEQYF.

The chain has TRBV6-1 and TRBJ2-1; either TRBD1 or TRBD2 may fit D (5 bases each). The CDR3 is made up of 15 amino acids. The ends were cut back, 3 bases at V and 4 bases at J, with 13 bases in the middle. CDR1 and CDR2 (germline): MNHNS, SASEGT. The DNA of the CDR3 is TGTGCCAGCAGTGACCGTGGGGACGGATACAATGAGCAGTTCTTC. Residues: CASSDRGDGYNEQFF.

The genes are TRBV25-1 and TRBJ2-3; D might be TRBD1 (5 bases). V lost 3 bases and J 1 base, leaving 11 bases between the germline ends. In germline, CDR1 is MGHDK, CDR2 SYGVNS. The CDR3 is 15 residues long. The DNA for the CDR3 is TGTGCCAGCAGTGATCCCAGGGAAGGCACAGATACGCAGTATTTT. It codes for CASSDPREGTDTQYF. Filled out from reference TRBV25-1 and TRBJ2-3, the complete variable domain reads EADIYQTPRYLVIGTGKKITLECSQTMGHDKMYWYQQDPGMELHLIHYSYGVNSTEKGDLSSESTVSRIRTEHFPLTLESARPSHTSQYLCASSDPREGTDTQYFGPGTRLTVL.

The V call is TRBV28, the J call TRBJ1-2; a possible D gene is TRBD1 (6 bases). Trimming cost V 6 bases and J 8 bases, with 25 bases left between them. CDR1 is MDHEN, CDR2 SYDVKM, per germline. This CDR3 comprises 16 residues. This CDR3 is CASSSHPGVGLEGYTF. CDR3 sequence (DNA): TGTGCCAGCAGCTCTCATCCAGGGGTGGGATTAGAAGGCTACACCTTC.

The chain recombines TRBV6-1 with TRBJ1-6, with TRBD1 identical over 8 bases. Germline CDR1 reads MNHNS; CDR2 reads SASEGT. The CDR3 has 13 residues. The V segment lost 7 bases and the J segment 9 bases; nucleotides outside the gene matches: 5. In DNA form, the CDR3 reads TGTGCCAGCAACCGGGACAGGACTTCACCCCTCCACTTT. Protein: CASNRDRTSPLHF.

V gene TRBV5-1 combines with J gene TRBJ2-3; 8 nucleotides align to TRBD2. Germline V gene lookup returns CDR1 SGHRS and CDR2 YFSETQ. V shed 9 bases, J shed 5 bases, and the junction held 8 bases outside the gene matches. The CDR3 is made up of 13 amino acids. The chain's CDR3 is CATRTSTEDTQYF. CDR3 in DNA: TGCGCCACCCGGACTAGCACCGAAGATACGCAGTATTTT.

V is TRBV5-1 and J is TRBJ2-3, with 9 bases that match TRBD2. The CDR3 totals 16 residues. Germline CDR1 SGHRS, CDR2 YFSETQ. J gave up 0 bases and V 4 bases, and 6 bases lay outside the gene matches. The DNA of the CDR3 is TGCGCCAGCAGCGTCCCAGCGGGAGGTAGCACAGATACGCAGTATTTT. This translates into CASSVPAGGSTDTQYF.

The chain uses TRBV7-3 and TRBJ2-3; 8 bases are shared with TRBD2. The V gene's germline CDR1 is SGHTA and CDR2 FQGTGA. V shed 5 bases and J 6 bases; nucleotides not matched to a gene: 13. The CDR3 has 16 residues. CDR3 region: CASSPRGGLSGDTQYF. CDR3 nucleotides: TGTGCCAGCAGCCCCCGGGGGGGACTTAGCGGCGATACGCAGTATTTT. The whole variable domain, filled in from reference TRBV7-3 and TRBJ2-3, reads GAGVSQTPSNKVTEKGKYVELRCDPISGHTALYWYRQSLGQGPEFLIYFQGTGAADDSGLPNDRFFAVRPEGSVSTLKIQRTERGDSAVYLCASSPRGGLSGDTQYFGPGTRLTVL.

In regard to this clone: This sample also contains other DNA sequences that code for the same CDR3. The rearrangement uses TRBV27 and TRBJ2-7; D gene ambiguous. V was clipped by 6 bases and J by 4 bases, with 4 bases between them. Germline V lookup: CDR1 MNHEY, CDR2 SMNVEV (reference sequence). This CDR3 has 10 amino acids. CDR3 in amino acids: CASSPYEQYF. The DNA for the CDR3 is TGTGCCAGCAGCCCTTACGAGCAGTACTTC.

V is TRBV21-1 and J is TRBJ1-1. TRBV21-1 constitutes a pseudogene. The length of the CDR3 is 11 residues. CDR3 region: CASSKNTEAFF. CDR3 sequence (DNA): TGTGCCAGCAGTAAGAACACTGAAGCTTTCTTT.

This clone came up once. The gene calls are TRBV21-1 and TRBJ1-4. TRBV21-1 is a pseudogene segment. This CDR3 comprises 17 residues. This CDR3 reads CASSKNARDATNEKLFF. The CDR3 nucleotides are TGTGCCAGCAGCAAAAATGCCAGGGACGCAACTAATGAAAAACTGTTTTTT.

A few counts support this clone. The chain couples TRBV10-3 to TRBJ1-1, with D perhaps TRBD1 (5 bases). V was pared by 6 bases and J by 3 bases, with 14 bases between. The CDR3 totals 14 residues. In germline, CDR1 is ENHRY, CDR2 SYGVKD. CDR3 protein: CAIRGPDGHTEAFF. The CDR3, as DNA: TGTGCCATCAGGGGACCGGACGGGCACACTGAAGCTTTCTTT.

This chain connects TRBV15 to TRBJ1-1; D is undetermined. The V end lost 2 bases, the J end lost 7 bases, and 14 bases lay between the germline ends. Germline CDR1 LNHNV, CDR2 YYDKDF (reference sequence). There are 14 residues in the CDR3. The DNA for the CDR3 is TGTGCCACCAGCAGAACTGGCGGGTTTGGTGAAGCTTTCTTT. The encoded protein is CATSRTGGFGEAFF. Full variable domain (outside the CDR3, taken from reference TRBV15 and TRBJ1-1): DAMVIQNPRYQVTQFGKPVTLSCSQTLNHNVMYWYQQKSSQAPKLLFHYYDKDFNNEADTPDNFQSRRPNTSFCFLDIRSPGLGDTAMYLCATSRTGGFGEAFFGQGTRLTVV.

The chain is built from TRBV5-1 and TRBJ2-5; D may be TRBD2 (6 bases). V shed 0 bases and J shed 2 bases, with 14 bases lying between them. CDR3 length: 16 residues. Per the germline V gene, CDR1 is SGHRS and CDR2 is YFSETQ. This CDR3 is CASSLDPAGRQETQYF. The CDR3 DNA is TGCGCCAGCAGCTTGGATCCAGCGGGCCGGCAAGAGACCCAGTACTTC.

The chain carries TRBV20-1 and TRBJ2-7; D assignment may be TRBD1 or TRBD2 (5 bases each). Germline values: CDR1 DFQATT, CDR2 SNEGSKA (reference sequence). CDR3 length: 11 amino acids. With 3 bases removed from V and 6 bases from J, the gap between germline ends came to 9 bases. DNA of the CDR3: TGCAGTGCTAGTGACGGGGCCGAGCAGTACTTC. Encoded protein: CSASDGAEQYF.